What follows is one T cell receptor (beta chain) and its context. Its antigen is unidentified. The source of the sample is a study of T cells in Graves' hyperthyroidism and ophthalmopathy. Patients with ophthalmopathy all had a Clinical Activity Score of at least 3, a NOSPECS grade of at least 4 and duration under 3 months. Pregnant or lactating patients were excluded, as were those with uncontrolled infection or other autoimmune disease. The diagnostic basis comprised clinical symptoms, serum thyroxine and TRAb, thyroid ultrasound and orbital computed tomography. Study-level findings and limits: The blood repertoire included most of the expanded thyroid clonotypes above 0.001.

The source material, RNA transcripts, was used to amplify TCR beta CDR3 regions. TCR CDR3 underwent first-round RT-PCR with the HTBI primer set. TCRdb recomputed calls from the multiplex PCR reads with MiXCR, one row per CDR3 protein. The data contain 200,000 to 250,000 distinct CDR3 sequences, roughly 15% of them seen just once; the ten biggest clones take up around 30%. V shed 0 bases and J shed 8 bases, with 8 bases lying between them. This CDR3 region has 13 residues. Germline values: CDR1 SGHRS, CDR2 YFSETQ. The sequenced sample was blood. The chain combines TRBV5-1 with TRBJ2-2; no reliable D call. The source is a woman in her late teens or twenties with Graves' ophthalmopathy. The CDR3 nucleotides are TGCGCCAGCAGCTTGGACCTCTTGGGGGAGCTGTTTTTT. It specifies CASSLDLLGELFF.